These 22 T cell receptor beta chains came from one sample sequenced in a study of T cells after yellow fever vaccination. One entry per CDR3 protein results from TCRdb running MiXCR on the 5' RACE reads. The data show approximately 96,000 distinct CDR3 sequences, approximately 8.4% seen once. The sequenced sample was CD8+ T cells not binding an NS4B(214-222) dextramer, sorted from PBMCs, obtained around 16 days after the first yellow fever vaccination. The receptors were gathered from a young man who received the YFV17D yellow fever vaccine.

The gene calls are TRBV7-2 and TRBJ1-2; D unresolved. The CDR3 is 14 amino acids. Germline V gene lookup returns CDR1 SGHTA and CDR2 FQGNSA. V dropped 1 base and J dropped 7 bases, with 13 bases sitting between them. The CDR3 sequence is CASSLDTDVRGYTF. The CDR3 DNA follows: TGTGCCAGCAGCTTAGACACGGACGTTCGTGGCTACACCTTC.

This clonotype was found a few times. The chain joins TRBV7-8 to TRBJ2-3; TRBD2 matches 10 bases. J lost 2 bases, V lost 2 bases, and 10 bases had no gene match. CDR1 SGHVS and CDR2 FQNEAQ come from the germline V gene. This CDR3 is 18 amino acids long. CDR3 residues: CASSLYSLAGATTDTQYF. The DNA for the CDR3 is TGTGCCAGCAGCTTATATAGCCTAGCGGGGGCCACCACAGATACGCAGTATTTT.

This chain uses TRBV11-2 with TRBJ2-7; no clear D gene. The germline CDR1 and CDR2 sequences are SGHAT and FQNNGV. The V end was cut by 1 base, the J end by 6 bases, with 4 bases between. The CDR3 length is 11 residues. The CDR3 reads CASSLASEQYF. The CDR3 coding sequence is TGTGCCAGCAGCTTAGCAAGCGAGCAGTACTTC.

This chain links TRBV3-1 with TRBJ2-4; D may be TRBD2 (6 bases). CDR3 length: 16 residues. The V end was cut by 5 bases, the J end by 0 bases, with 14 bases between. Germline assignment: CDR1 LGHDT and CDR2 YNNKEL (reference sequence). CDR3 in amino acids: CASSKNVRGAKNIQYF. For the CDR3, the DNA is TGTGCCAGCAGCAAAAATGTGCGGGGAGCCAAAAACATTCAGTACTTC.

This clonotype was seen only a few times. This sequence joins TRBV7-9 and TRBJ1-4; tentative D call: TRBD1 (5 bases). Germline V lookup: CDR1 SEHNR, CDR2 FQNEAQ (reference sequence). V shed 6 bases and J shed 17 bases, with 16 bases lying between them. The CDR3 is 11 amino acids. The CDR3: CASRRGVEVFF. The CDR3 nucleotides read TGTGCCAGCAGGAGGGGAGTGGAAGTTTTTTTT.

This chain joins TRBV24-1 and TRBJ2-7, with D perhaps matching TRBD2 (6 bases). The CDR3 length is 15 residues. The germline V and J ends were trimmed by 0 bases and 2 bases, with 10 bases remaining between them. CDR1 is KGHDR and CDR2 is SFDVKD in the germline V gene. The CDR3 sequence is CATSDLGRGTYEQYV. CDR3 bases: TGTGCCACCAGTGATTTGGGGCGGGGTACCTACGAGCAGTACGTC.

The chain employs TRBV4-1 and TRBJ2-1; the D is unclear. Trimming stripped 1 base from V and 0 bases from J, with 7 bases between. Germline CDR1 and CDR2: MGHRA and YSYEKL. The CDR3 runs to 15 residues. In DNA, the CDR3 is TGCGCCAGCAGCCAAGCGGTCCTCTCCTACAATGAGCAGTTCTTC. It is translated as CASSQAVLSYNEQFF.

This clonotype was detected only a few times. The CDR3 sequence is CASSRARSLDSPLHF. CDR3 DNA sequence: TGTGCCAGCTCACGGGCCAGAAGCCTAGATTCACCCCTCCACTTT. The V and J genes are TRBV18 and TRBJ1-6, with D unclear. This CDR3 has 15 amino acids. The V gene lost 4 bases and the J gene lost 8 bases, with 15 bases spanning the gap. Germline V gene lookup returns CDR1 KGHSH and CDR2 LQKENI.

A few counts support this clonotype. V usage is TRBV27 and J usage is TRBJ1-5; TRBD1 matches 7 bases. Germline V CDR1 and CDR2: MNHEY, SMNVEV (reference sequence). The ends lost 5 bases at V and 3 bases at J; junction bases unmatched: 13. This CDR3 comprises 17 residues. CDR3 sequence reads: CASSMGPGQSTNQPQHF. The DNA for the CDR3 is TGTGCCAGCAGTATGGGCCCGGGACAGTCTACCAATCAGCCCCAGCATTTT.

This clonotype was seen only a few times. CDR3 sequence: CASSLSTGGALIYYEQYF. The CDR3 coding sequence is TGTGCCAGCAGCTTGTCGACCGGGGGGGCCTTGATTTACTACGAGCAGTACTTC. This rearrangement joins TRBV5-8 to TRBJ2-7; 8 bases line up with TRBD2. The CDR3 runs 18 residues. Trimming at V came to 1 base and at J to 3 bases, leaving 15 bases not matched to a gene. CDR1 is SGHTS and CDR2 is YDEGEE in the germline V gene.

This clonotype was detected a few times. The CDR3 is CASSQDPGTYEQYF. Written as DNA, the CDR3 is TGCGCCAGCAGCCAAGATCCGGGTACCTACGAGCAGTACTTC. The rearrangement links TRBV4-1 to TRBJ2-7; D remains unclear. The CDR3 totals 14 residues. V was shortened by 0 bases and J by 2 bases, with 8 bases between the two germline ends. Germline V gives CDR1 MGHRA, CDR2 YSYEKL.

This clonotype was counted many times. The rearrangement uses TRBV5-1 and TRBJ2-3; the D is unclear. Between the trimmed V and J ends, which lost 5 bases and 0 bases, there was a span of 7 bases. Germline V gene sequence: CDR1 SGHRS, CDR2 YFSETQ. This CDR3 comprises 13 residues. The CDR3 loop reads CASRSDSTDTQYF. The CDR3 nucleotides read TGCGCCAGCAGGTCGGACAGCACAGATACGCAGTATTTT.

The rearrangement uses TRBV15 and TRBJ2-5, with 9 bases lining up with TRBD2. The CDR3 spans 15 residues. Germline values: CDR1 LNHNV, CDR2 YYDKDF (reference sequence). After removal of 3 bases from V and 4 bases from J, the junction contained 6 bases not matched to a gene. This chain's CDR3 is CATSRRGGGLETQYF. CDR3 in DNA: TGTGCCACCAGCAGGCGCGGGGGGGGTTTAGAGACCCAGTACTTC.

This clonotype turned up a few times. This chain's CDR3 is CASSLALGGRPQHF. Written as DNA, the CDR3 is TGTGCCAGCAGCTTAGCGCTGGGCGGCCGGCCCCAGCATTTT. The chain uses TRBV7-6 and TRBJ1-5; no firm D call. This CDR3 is built from 14 residues. The germline V gene encodes CDR1 SGHVS and CDR2 FNYEAQ. V dropped 0 bases and J dropped 9 bases, with 12 bases sitting between them.

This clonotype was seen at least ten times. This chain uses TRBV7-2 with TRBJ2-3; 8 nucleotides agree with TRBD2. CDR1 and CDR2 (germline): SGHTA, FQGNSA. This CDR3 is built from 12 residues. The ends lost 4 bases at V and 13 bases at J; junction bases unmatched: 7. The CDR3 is CASSSSSGAEYF. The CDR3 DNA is TGTGCCAGCAGCTCAAGTAGCGGGGCGGAGTATTTT.

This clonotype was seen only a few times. The CDR3: CASSPRTSNEQFF. In DNA form, the CDR3 reads TGTGCCAGCAGCCCCCGGACGTCCAATGAGCAGTTCTTC. The chain uses TRBV7-9 and TRBJ2-1; D remains ambiguous. Germline V CDR1 and CDR2: SEHNR, FQNEAQ (reference sequence). The ends were cut back, 5 bases at V and 6 bases at J, with 11 bases in the middle. The length of the CDR3 is 13 residues.

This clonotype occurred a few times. For the CDR3, the DNA is TGTGCCACCCTCGCCGGTACCGGGGAGCTGTTTTTT. Its protein is CATLAGTGELFF. The chain is built from TRBV12-3 or TRBV12-4 and TRBJ2-2; D remains unclear. This CDR3 is 12 amino acids long. V was cut by 10 bases and J by 5 bases, with 11 bases left in between.

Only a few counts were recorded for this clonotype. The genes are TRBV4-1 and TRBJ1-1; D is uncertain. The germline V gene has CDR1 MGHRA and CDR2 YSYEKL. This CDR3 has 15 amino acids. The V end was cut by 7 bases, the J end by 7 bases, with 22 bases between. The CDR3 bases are TGCGCCAGCACCTTCCAAGTCGGGCGCCAAAGTGAAGCTTTCTTT. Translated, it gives CASTFQVGRQSEAFF.

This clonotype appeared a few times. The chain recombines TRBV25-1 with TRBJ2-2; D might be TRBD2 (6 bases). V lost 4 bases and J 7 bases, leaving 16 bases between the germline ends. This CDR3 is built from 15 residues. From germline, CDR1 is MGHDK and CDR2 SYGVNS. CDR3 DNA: TGTGCCAGCAGTGCAGGACTAATGGAAATCGGGGAGCTGTTTTTT. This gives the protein CASSAGLMEIGELFF.

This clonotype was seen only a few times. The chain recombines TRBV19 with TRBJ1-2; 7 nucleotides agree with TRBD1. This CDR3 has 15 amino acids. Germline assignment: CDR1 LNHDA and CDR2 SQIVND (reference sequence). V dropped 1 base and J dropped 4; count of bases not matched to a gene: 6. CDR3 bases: TGTGCCAGTAGTATAGCTGGGACAGAAGCCTATGGCTACACCTTC. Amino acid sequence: CASSIAGTEAYGYTF.

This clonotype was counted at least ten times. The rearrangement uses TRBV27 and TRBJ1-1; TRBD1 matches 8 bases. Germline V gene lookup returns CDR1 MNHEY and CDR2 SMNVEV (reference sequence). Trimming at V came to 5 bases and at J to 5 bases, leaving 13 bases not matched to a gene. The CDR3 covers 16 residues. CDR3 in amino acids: CASSPLPQGGETEAFF. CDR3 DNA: TGTGCCAGCAGTCCTTTACCACAGGGGGGGGAGACTGAAGCTTTCTTT.

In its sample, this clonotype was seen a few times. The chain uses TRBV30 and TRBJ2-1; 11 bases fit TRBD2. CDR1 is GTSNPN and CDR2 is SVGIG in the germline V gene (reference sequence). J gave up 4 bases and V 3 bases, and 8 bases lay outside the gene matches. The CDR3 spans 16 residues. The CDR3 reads CAWRTLAGGLYNEQFF. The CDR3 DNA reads TGTGCCTGGAGAACCTTAGCGGGGGGGCTTTACAATGAGCAGTTCTTC.